Below are 5 T cell receptor beta chains sequenced from a single sample in a study of blood T cell repertoires in COVID-19. Assay used: immunoSEQ multiplex PCR; TCRdb lists only in-frame clones, some missing. The sample holds a few hundred thousand clones, 85% to 90% seen once. The specimen was PBMCs or T cells enriched from blood (not recorded which). These TCRs come from a woman aged 18-30 years with acute COVID-19.

The chain uses TRBV2 and TRBJ1-1, with D perhaps TRBD1 (6 bases). V was cut by 4 bases and J by 1 base, with 13 bases left in between. The CDR3 loop spans 15 amino acids. Germline assignment: CDR1 SNHLY and CDR2 FYNNEI. This chain's CDR3 is CASSGRGGQNTEAFF. The CDR3 DNA is TGTGCCAGCAGTGGTAGGGGGGGTCAGAACACTGAAGCTTTCTTT.

V is TRBV24-1 and J is TRBJ2-2, with TRBD2 matching over 14 bases. The germline V gene has CDR1 KGHDR and CDR2 SFDVKD. V shed 12 bases and J 4 bases; nucleotides not matched to a gene: 15. The length of the CDR3 is 18 residues. The CDR3 region is CASGLAGAEGYSTGELFF. As DNA, the CDR3 is TGTGCCTCGGGACTAGCGGGAGCAGAGGGGTATTCCACCGGGGAGCTGTTTTTT.

The J gene is TRBJ2-1, the V gene TRBV7-2; 12 nucleotides align to TRBD2. This CDR3 is 18 amino acids long. The V gene end was trimmed by 6 bases and the J gene end by 0 bases; junction bases not matched to a gene: 9. The germline gives CDR1 SGHTA, CDR2 FQGNSA. The CDR3 is CASSRTGTSGFSYNEQFF. DNA for the CDR3: TGTGCCAGCAGTAGAACCGGGACTAGCGGGTTCTCCTACAATGAGCAGTTCTTC.

The chain has TRBV11-2 and TRBJ2-1; 16 nucleotides agree with TRBD2. Germline loops: CDR1 SGHAT, CDR2 FQNNGV. The V gene end was trimmed by 6 bases and the J gene end by 8 bases; junction bases not matched to a gene: 7. This CDR3 is built from 16 residues. The DNA of the CDR3 is TGTGCCAGCAGAAAACCGGGACTAGCGGGAGGGTATGAGCAGTTCTTC. The encoded protein is CASRKPGLAGGYEQFF.

The chain combines TRBV27 with TRBJ1-1; D is unresolved. V lost 2 bases and J lost 3, with 7 bases in between. Germline V CDR1 and CDR2: MNHEY, SMNVEV (reference sequence). This CDR3 spans 13 amino acids. The CDR3 is CASSLPPHTEAFF. The DNA for the CDR3 is TGTGCCAGCAGTTTACCTCCCCACACTGAAGCTTTCTTT.